The source of this T cell receptor (beta chain) is a study of T cell responses to AZD1222 COVID-19 vaccine. Assay: immunoSEQ multiplex PCR; the TCRdb copy retains only in-frame clones and omits some. The repertoire includes roughly 180,000 clones, over 80% of them detected once, and approximately 2% sits in the top ten. The length of the CDR3 is 15 residues. The trim removed 5 bases at V and 7 bases at J, leaving 11 bases unmatched. Germline values: CDR1 SGHTA, CDR2 FQGNSA. This sequence was found in an adult in good health. Sequenced material: peripheral blood, taken on day 0 of AZD1222 vaccination. The chain couples TRBV7-2 to TRBJ1-3; 7 nucleotides match TRBD1. The CDR3 bases are TGTGCCAGCAGCGTTCAGGGGGTCGTGGATAACACCATATATTTT. It translates to CASSVQGVVDNTIYF.